This T cell receptor (beta chain) was profiled in a study of CD8 T cells in ankylosing spondylitis. Findings of the study overall: Enrichment of disease-linked clones was reportedly significant in matched ankylosing spondylitis synovial fluid. Ankylosing spondylitis blood appeared to be characterized by a TCR beta motif of roughly eight highly homologous variants. CD8+ disease-linked clones were present at relatively low frequencies in blood.

Making the TCR beta libraries involved quantitative 5'-RACE with molecular barcodes. TCRdb independently ran MiXCR on the 5' RACE reads; one entry per CDR3 protein. The data contain approximately 240,000 distinct CDR3 sequences, under 30% of them seen just once; the ten biggest clones take up roughly 0.67%. With V trimmed by 6 bases and J by 1 base, 6 bases remained unmatched. CDR3 length: 15 residues. From germline, CDR1 is KGHSH and CDR2 LQKENI. This clonotype showed up many times. Its matching antigen is unknown. The sample comprised blood, either unsorted or a sorted T cell fraction (not recorded which). The rearrangement links TRBV18 to TRBJ2-3, with TRBD1 matching over 8 bases. The clonotype comes from a male donor with ankylosing spondylitis or in good health (not recorded which). For the CDR3, the DNA is TGTGCCAGCTCGCCCGGACAGGGCGGCACAGATACGCAGTATTTT. Its translation is CASSPGQGGTDTQYF.